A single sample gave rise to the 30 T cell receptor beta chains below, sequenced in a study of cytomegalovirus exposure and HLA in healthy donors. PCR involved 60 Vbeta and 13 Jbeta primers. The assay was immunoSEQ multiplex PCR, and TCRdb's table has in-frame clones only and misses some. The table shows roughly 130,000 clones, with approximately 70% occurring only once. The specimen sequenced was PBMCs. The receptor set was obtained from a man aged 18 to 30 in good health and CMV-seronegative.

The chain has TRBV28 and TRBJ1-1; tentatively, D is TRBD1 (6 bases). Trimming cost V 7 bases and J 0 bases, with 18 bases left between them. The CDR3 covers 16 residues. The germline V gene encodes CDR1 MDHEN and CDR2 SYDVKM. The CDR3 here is CASTTWGRPMNTEAFF. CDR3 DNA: TGTGCCAGCACCACTTGGGGGCGCCCCATGAACACTGAAGCTTTCTTT.

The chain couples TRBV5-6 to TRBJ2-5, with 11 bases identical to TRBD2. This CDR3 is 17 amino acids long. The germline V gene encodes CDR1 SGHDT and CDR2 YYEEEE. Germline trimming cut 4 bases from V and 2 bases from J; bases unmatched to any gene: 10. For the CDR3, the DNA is TGTGCCAGCAGCCCCGACCCAGGACTAGCGGGTCAAGAGACCCAGTACTTC. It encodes CASSPDPGLAGQETQYF.

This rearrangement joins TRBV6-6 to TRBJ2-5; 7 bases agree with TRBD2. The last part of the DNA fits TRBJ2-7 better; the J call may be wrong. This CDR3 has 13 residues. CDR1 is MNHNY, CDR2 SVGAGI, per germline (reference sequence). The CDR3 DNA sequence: TGTGCCACCGGTCGGGGAGGGCGTGACGAGCAGTACTTC. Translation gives CATGRGGRDEQYF.

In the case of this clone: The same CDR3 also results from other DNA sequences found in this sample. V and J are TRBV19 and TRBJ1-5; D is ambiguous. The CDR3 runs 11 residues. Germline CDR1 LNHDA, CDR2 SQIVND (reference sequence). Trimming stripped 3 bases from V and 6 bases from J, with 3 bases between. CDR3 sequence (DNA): TGTGCCAGTAGTATCGGTCAGCCCCAGCATTTT. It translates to CASSIGQPQHF.

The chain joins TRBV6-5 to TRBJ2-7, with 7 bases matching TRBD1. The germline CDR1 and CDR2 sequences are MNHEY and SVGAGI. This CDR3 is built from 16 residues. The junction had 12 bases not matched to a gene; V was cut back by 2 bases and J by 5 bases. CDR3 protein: CASSYRFIDRDHEQYF. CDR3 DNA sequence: TGTGCCAGCAGTTACCGTTTCATAGACAGGGACCACGAGCAGTACTTC.

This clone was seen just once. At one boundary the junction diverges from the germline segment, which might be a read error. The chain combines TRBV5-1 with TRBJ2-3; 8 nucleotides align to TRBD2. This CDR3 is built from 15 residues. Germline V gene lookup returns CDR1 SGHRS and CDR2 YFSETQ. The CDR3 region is CASSVSGASTDTKYF. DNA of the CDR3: TGCGCCAGCAGCGTTAGCGGGGCTAGCACAGATACGAAGTATTTT.

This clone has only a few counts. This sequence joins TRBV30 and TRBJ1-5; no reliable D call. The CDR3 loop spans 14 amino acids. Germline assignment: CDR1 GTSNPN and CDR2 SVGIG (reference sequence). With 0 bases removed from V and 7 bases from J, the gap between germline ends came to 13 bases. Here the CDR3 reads CAWSVNIRGQPQHF. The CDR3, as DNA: TGTGCCTGGAGTGTAAATATTAGAGGGCAGCCCCAGCATTTT.

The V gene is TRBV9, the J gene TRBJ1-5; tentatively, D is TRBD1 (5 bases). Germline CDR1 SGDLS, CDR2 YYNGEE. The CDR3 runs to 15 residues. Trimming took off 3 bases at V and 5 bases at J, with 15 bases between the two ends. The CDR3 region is CASSATDSLYQPQHF. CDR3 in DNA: TGTGCCAGCAGCGCTACCGACAGTTTATATCAGCCCCAGCATTTT.

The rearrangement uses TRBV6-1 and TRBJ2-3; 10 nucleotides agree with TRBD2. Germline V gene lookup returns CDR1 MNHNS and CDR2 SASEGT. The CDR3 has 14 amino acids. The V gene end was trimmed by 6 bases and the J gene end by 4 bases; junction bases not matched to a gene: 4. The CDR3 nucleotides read TGTGCCAGCAGGTCTAGCGGGAGACCAGATACGCAGTATTTT. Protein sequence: CASRSSGRPDTQYF.

The CDR3 DNA is TGCAGCTTGGGACTACCGAAGTACAATGAGCAGTTCTTC. This encodes CSLGLPKYNEQFF. V usage is TRBV29-1 and J usage is TRBJ2-1, with 7 bases matching TRBD2. Germline loops: CDR1 SQVTM, CDR2 ANQGSEA. The V gene end was trimmed by 8 bases and the J gene end by 4 bases; junction bases not matched to a gene: 8. The CDR3 runs to 13 residues.

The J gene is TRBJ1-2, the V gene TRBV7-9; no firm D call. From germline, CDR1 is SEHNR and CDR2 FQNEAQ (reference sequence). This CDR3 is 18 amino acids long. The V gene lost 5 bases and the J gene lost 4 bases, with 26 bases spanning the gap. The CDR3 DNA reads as TGTGCCAGCAGCCCGGACTTTGGGTGGGATGTAGCTCCCTATGGCTACACCTTC. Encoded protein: CASSPDFGWDVAPYGYTF.

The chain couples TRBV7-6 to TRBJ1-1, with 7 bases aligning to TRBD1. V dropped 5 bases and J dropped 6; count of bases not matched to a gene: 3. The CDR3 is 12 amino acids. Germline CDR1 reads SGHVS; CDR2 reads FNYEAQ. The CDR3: CASSPGGPEAFF. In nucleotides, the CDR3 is TGTGCCAGCAGCCCAGGGGGGCCTGAAGCTTTCTTT. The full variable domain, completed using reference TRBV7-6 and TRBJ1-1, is GAGVSQSPRYKVTKRGQDVALRCDPISGHVSLYWYRQALGQGPEFLTYFNYEAQQDKSGLPNDRFSAERPEGSISTLTIQRTEQRDSAMYRCASSPGGPEAFFGQGTRLTVV.

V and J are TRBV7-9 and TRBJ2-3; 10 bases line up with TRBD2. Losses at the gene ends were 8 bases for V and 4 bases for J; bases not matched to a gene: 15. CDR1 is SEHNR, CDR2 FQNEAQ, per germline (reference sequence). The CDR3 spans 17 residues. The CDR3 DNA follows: TGTGCCAGCCTAACTAGCGGGGCCGAATCAACTGCAGATACGCAGTATTTT. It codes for CASLTSGAESTADTQYF.

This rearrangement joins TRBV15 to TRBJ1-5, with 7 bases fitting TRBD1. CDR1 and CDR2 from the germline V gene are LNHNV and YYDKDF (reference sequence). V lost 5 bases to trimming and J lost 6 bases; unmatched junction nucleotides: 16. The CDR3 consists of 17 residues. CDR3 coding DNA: TGTGCCACCAGCTTCCGAGGGAGACAGGGTTTGTTTCAGCCCCAGCATTTT. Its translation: CATSFRGRQGLFQPQHF.

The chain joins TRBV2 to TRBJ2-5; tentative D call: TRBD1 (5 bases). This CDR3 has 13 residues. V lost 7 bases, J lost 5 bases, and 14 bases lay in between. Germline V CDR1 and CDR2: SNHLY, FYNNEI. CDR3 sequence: CASISGLYETQYF. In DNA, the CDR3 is TGTGCCAGCATATCAGGGTTATACGAGACCCAGTACTTC. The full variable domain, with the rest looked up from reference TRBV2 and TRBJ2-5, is EPEVTQTPSHQVTQMGQEVILRCVPISNHLYFYWYRQILGQKVEFLVSFYNNEISEKSEIFDDQFSVERPDGSNFTLKIRSTKLEDSAMYFCASISGLYETQYFGPGTRLLVL.

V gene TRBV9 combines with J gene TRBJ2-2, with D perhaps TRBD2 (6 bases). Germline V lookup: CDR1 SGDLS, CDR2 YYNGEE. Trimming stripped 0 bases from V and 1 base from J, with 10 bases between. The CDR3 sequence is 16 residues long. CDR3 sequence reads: CASSVGGDLNTGELFF. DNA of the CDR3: TGTGCCAGCAGCGTAGGGGGGGATCTGAACACCGGGGAGCTGTTTTTT.

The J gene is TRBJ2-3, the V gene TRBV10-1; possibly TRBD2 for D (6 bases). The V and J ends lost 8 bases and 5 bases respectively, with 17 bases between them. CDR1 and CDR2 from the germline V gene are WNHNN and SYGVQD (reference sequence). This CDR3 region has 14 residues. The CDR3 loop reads CASSGDLIRDTQYF. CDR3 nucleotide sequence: TGCGCCAGCTCGGGGGATCTTATACGAGATACGCAGTATTTT.

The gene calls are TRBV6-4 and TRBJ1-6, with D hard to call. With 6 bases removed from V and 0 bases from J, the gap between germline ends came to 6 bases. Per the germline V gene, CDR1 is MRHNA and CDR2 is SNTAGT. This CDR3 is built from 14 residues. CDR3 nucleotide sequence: TGTGCCAGCAGGGAGAGCTCCTATAATTCACCCCTCCACTTT. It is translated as CASRESSYNSPLHF.

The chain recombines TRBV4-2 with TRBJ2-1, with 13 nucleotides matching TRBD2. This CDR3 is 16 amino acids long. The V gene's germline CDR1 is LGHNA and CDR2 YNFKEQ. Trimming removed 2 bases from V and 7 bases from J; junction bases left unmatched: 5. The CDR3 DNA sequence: TGTGCCAGCAGCCAACGGACTAGCGGGAGAGAAAATGAGCAGTTCTTC. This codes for CASSQRTSGRENEQFF.

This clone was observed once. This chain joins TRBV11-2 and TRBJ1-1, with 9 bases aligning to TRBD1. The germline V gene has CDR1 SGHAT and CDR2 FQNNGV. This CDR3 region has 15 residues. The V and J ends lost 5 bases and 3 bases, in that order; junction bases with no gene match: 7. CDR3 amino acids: CASSLTGGLDTEAFF. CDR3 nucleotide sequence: TGTGCCAGCAGCCTAACAGGGGGCTTGGACACTGAAGCTTTCTTT.

CDR3 region: CASSTGTSGIETQYF. The CDR3 DNA follows: TGTGCCAGCAGCACAGGGACTAGCGGGATAGAGACCCAGTACTTC. The chain couples TRBV13 to TRBJ2-5, with 13 bases lining up with TRBD2. The CDR3 runs to 15 residues. With V trimmed by 5 bases and J by 4 bases, 4 bases remained unmatched. Germline CDR1 reads PRHDT; CDR2 reads FYEKMQ (reference sequence).

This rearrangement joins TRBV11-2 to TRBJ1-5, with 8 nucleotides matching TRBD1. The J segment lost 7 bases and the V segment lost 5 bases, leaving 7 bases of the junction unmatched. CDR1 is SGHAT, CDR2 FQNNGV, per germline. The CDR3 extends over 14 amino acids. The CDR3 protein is CASSPTGANQPQHF. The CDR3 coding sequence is TGTGCCAGCAGCCCGACAGGGGCGAACCAGCCCCAGCATTTT.

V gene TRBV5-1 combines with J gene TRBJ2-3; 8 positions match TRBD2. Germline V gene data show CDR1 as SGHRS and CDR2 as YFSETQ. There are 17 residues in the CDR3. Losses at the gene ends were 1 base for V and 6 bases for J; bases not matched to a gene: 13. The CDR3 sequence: CASSLSAGTSIADTQYF. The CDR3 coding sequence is TGCGCCAGCAGCTTGAGTGCCGGGACTAGTATAGCCGATACGCAGTATTTT.

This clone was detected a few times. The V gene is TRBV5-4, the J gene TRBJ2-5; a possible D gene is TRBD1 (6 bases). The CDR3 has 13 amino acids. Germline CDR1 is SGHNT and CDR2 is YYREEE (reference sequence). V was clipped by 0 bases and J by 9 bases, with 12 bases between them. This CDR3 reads CASSLGQVGPQYF. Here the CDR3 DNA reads TGTGCCAGCAGCTTGGGACAGGTTGGGCCCCAGTACTTC.

As DNA, the CDR3 is TGTGCCAGCGGCTCTGGAGTAGATACGCAGTATTTT. Its protein is CASGSGVDTQYF. The chain couples TRBV25-1 to TRBJ2-3; D call uncertain. Germline lookup yields CDR1 MGHDK and CDR2 SYGVNS. CDR3 length: 12 residues. Trimming pared 8 bases from V and 5 bases from J, leaving 11 bases between. The full variable domain, its missing parts supplied by reference TRBV25-1 and TRBJ2-3, is EADIYQTPRYLVIGTGKKITLECSQTMGHDKMYWYQQDPGMELHLIHYSYGVNSTEKGDLSSESTVSRIRTEHFPLTLESARPSHTSQYLCASGSGVDTQYFGPGTRLTVL.

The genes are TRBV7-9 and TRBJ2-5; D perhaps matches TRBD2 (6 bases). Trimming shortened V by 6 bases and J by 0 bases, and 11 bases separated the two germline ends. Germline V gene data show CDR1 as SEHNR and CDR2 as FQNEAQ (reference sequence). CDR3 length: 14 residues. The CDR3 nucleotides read TGTGCCAGCAGGGGGGGTAGTAACCAAGAGACCCAGTACTTC. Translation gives CASRGGSNQETQYF.

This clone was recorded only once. The CDR3 is CASSFGQARETQYF. The CDR3 DNA is TGCGCCAGCAGCTTCGGACAGGCGAGAGAGACCCAGTACTTC. The chain carries TRBV5-1 and TRBJ2-5, with 7 bases matching TRBD1. The V and J ends lost 2 bases and 4 bases, in that order; junction bases with no gene match: 5. The length of the CDR3 is 14 residues. Germline V lookup: CDR1 SGHRS, CDR2 YFSETQ.

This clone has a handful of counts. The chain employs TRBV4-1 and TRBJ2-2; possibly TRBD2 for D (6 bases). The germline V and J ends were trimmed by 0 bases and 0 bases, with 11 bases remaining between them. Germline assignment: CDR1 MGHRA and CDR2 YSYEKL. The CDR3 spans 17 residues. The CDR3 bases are TGCGCCAGCAGCCAAGAATACCCGGGGGCGAACACCGGGGAGCTGTTTTTT. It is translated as CASSQEYPGANTGELFF.

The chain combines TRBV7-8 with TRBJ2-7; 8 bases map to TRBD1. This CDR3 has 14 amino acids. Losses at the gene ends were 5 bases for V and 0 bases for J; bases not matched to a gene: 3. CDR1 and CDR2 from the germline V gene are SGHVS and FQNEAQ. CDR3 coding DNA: TGTGCCAGCAGCCCGCAGGGGGCCTCCTACGAGCAGTACTTC. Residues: CASSPQGASYEQYF.

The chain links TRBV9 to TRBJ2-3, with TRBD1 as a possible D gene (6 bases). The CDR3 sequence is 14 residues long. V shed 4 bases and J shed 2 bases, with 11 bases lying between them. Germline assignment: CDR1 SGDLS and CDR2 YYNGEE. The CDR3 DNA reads TGTGCCAGCAGCCCCGGACAGAACACAGATACGCAGTATTTT. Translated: CASSPGQNTDTQYF.